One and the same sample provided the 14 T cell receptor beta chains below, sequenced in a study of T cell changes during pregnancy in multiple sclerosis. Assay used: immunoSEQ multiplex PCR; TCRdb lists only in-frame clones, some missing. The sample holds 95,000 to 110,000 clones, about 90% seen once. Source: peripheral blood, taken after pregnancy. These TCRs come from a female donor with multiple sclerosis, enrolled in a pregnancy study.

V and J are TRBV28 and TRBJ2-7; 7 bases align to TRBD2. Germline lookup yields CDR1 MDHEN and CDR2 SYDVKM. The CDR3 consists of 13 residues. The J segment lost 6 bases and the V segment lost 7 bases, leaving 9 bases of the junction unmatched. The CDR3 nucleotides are TGTGCCAGCACCCGATTGGGGAGGGGCGAGCAGTACTTC. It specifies CASTRLGRGEQYF.

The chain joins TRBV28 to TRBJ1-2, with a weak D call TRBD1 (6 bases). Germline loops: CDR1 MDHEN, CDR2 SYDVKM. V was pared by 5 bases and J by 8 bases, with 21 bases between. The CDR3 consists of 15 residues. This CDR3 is CASSRLRQGLIGYTF. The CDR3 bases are TGTGCCAGCAGTAGGCTAAGGCAGGGGCTCATAGGCTACACCTTC.

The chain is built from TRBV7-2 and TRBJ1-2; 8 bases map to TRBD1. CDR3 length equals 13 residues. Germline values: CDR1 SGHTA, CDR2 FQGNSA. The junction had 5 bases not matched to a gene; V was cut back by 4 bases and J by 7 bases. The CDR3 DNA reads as TGTGCCAGCAGCTCTACAGGGGGATTTGGCTACACCTTC. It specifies CASSSTGGFGYTF.

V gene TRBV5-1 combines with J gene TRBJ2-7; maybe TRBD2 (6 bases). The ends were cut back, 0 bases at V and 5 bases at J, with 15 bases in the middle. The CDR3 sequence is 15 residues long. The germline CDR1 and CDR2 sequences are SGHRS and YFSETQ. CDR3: CASSLDFGSPNEQYF. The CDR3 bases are TGCGCCAGCAGCTTGGATTTCGGGAGTCCAAACGAGCAGTACTTC.

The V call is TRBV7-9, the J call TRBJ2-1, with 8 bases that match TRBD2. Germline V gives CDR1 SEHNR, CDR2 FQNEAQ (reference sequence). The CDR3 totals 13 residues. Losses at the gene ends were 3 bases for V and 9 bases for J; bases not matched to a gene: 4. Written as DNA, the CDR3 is TGTGCCAGCAGCTTTAGCGGGAACGGTGAGCAGTTCTTC. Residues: CASSFSGNGEQFF.

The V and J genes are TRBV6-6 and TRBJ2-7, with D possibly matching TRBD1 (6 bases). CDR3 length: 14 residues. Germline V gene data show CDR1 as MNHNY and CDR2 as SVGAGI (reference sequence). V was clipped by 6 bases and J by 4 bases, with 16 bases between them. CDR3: CASSITGRGYEQYF. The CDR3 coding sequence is TGTGCCAGCAGCATCACAGGCAGGGGTTACGAGCAGTACTTC.

CDR3 region: CASSQSTGGGADTQYF. As DNA, the CDR3 is TGCGCCAGCAGCCAATCGACGGGAGGTGGCGCAGATACGCAGTATTTT. The V gene is TRBV4-1, the J gene TRBJ2-3; 7 bases fit TRBD2. Per germline, CDR1 MGHRA and CDR2 YSYEKL. The CDR3 is 16 residues long. The junction had 9 bases not matched to a gene; V was cut back by 2 bases and J by 4 bases.

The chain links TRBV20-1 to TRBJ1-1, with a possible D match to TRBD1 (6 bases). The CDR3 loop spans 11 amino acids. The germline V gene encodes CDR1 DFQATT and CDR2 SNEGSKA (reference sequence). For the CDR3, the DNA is TGCAGCACGGACAGCAACACTGAAGCTTTCTTT. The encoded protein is CSTDSNTEAFF.

CDR3 nucleotide sequence: TGTGCCAGCAGTGCTCTAGGACAGGGAAAGTTGCAGGAGCAGTACTTC. Protein sequence: CASSALGQGKLQEQYF. The chain joins TRBV6-1 to TRBJ2-7, with 8 bases identical to TRBD1. Germline trimming cut 4 bases from V and 7 bases from J; bases unmatched to any gene: 15. Germline V lookup: CDR1 MNHNS, CDR2 SASEGT. CDR3 length: 16 amino acids.

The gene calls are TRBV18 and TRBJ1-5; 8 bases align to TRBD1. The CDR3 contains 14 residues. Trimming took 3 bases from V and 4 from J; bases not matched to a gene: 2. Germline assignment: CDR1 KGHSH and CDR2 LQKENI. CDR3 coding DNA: TGTGCCAGCTCACCGGGACAGGTTAATCAGCCCCAGCATTTT. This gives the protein CASSPGQVNQPQHF.

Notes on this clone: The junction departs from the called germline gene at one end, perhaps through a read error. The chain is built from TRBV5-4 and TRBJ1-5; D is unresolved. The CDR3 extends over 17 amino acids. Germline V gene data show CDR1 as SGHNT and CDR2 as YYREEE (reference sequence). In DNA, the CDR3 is TGCGCCAGCAGCCAAGACGTCCGGGGTTCAAGCAATCAGCCCCAGCATTTT. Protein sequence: CASSQDVRGSSNQPQHF. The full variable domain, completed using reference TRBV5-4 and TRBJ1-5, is ETGVTQSPTHLIKTRGQQVTLRCSSQSGHNTVSWYQQALGQGPQFIFQYYREEENGRGNFPPRFSGLQFPNYSSELNVNALELDDSALYLCASSQDVRGSSNQPQHFGDGTRLSIL.

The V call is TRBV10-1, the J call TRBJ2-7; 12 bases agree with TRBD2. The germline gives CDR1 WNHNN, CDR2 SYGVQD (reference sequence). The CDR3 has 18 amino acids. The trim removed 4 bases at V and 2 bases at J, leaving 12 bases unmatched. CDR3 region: CASSARRTSGTAPYEQYF. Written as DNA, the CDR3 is TGCGCCAGCAGTGCCAGAAGGACTAGCGGGACCGCCCCCTACGAGCAGTACTTC.

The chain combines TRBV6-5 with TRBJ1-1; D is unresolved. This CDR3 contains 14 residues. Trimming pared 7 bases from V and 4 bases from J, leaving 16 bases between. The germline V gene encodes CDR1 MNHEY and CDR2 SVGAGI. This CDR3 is CASTTELRGTEAFF. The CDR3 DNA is TGTGCCAGCACCACGGAACTAAGAGGCACTGAAGCTTTCTTT.

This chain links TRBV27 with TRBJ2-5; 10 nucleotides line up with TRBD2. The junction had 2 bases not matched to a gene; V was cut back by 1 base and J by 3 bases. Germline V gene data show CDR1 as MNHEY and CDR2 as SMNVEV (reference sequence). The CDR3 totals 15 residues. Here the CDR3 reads CASSLFLAGEETQYF. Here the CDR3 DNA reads TGTGCCAGCAGTTTATTTCTAGCGGGGGAAGAGACCCAGTACTTC.